The 20 T cell receptor beta chains listed next were all sequenced from one sample in a study of a mutant IDH1 vaccine in newly diagnosed glioma. Sequenced by immunoSEQ multiplex PCR; TCRdb stores in-frame clones only, minus some. The table has roughly 50,000 clones, 84% seen once. These receptors are not linked to any known antigen. Time point defined: week 35, safety follow-up. A 20-mer mutant IDH1 peptide at 300 ug was injected subcutaneously with topical imiquimod. The source was PBMCs, collected from a glioma patient whose treatment included an IDH1 peptide vaccine. The receptor source for this set is a woman younger than 35 with glioma.

In its sample, this clone was seen a few times. The gene calls are TRBV4-3 and TRBJ1-1; D is possibly TRBD1 (6 bases). Trimming left V 0 bases short and J 3 bases short, with 11 bases between. Germline assignment: CDR1 LGHNA and CDR2 YSLEER. This CDR3 comprises 15 residues. The CDR3 loop reads CASSQEPGAHTEAFF. The CDR3 coding sequence is TGCGCCAGCAGCCAAGAACCGGGGGCGCACACTGAAGCTTTCTTT.

This clone was counted between two and nine times. The chain combines TRBV4-2 with TRBJ1-4; 7 bases map to TRBD1. V lost 0 bases and J lost 3; bases outside the gene matches: 1. The CDR3 consists of 15 residues. Germline CDR1 is LGHNA and CDR2 is YNFKEQ. The CDR3, as DNA: TGTGCCAGCAGCCAAGATCAGGGGGCTAATGAAAAACTGTTTTTT. Translated, it gives CASSQDQGANEKLFF.

This clone was observed a few times. This sequence joins TRBV2 and TRBJ2-7, with a weak D call TRBD1 (5 bases). The CDR3 has 15 residues. Germline assignment: CDR1 SNHLY and CDR2 FYNNEI. Trimming removed 2 bases from V and 5 bases from J, with 16 bases in between. As DNA, the CDR3 is TGTGCCAGCAGTGAACACCCAGGGATAATCGACGAGCAGTACTTC. Protein sequence: CASSEHPGIIDEQYF. The complete variable domain, with remaining parts taken from reference TRBV2 and TRBJ2-7, reads EPEVTQTPSHQVTQMGQEVILRCVPISNHLYFYWYRQILGQKVEFLVSFYNNEISEKSEIFDDQFSVERPDGSNFTLKIRSTKLEDSAMYFCASSEHPGIIDEQYFGPGTRLTVT.

The chain combines TRBV4-3 with TRBJ2-1; D tentatively fits TRBD1 or TRBD2 (5 bases each). CDR1 and CDR2 from the germline V gene are LGHNA and YSLEER. Trimming left V 0 bases short and J 10 bases short, with 13 bases between. The CDR3 is 14 amino acids. CDR3 amino acids: CASSQDSARGEQFF. As DNA, the CDR3 is TGCGCCAGCAGCCAAGATAGTGCGAGGGGAGAGCAGTTCTTC.

The V call is TRBV6-4, the J call TRBJ2-1; D might be TRBD1 (5 bases). V lost 2 bases to trimming and J lost 0 bases, with 8 bases between them. The CDR3 contains 15 residues. CDR1 MRHNA and CDR2 SNTAGT come from the germline V gene. The CDR3 protein is CASSDGASSYNEQFF. CDR3 sequence (DNA): TGTGCCAGCAGTGACGGGGCGAGCTCCTACAATGAGCAGTTCTTC.

The gene calls are TRBV25-1 and TRBJ1-5; unclear D gene. The CDR3 is made up of 14 amino acids. Trimming removed 4 bases at V and 1 base at J, with 8 bases between. Germline V gene data show CDR1 as MGHDK and CDR2 as SYGVNS. DNA for the CDR3: TGTGCCAGCAGTGTCACGACAAGCAATCAGCCCCAGCATTTT. Translation gives CASSVTTSNQPQHF. The complete variable domain, with remaining parts taken from reference TRBV25-1 and TRBJ1-5, reads EADIYQTPRYLVIGTGKKITLECSQTMGHDKMYWYQQDPGMELHLIHYSYGVNSTEKGDLSSESTVSRIRTEHFPLTLESARPSHTSQYLCASSVTTSNQPQHFGDGTRLSIL.

CDR3 nucleotides: TGCGCCAGCAGCTTACTACAAGAGACCCAGTACTTC. This sequence encodes CASSLLQETQYF. The chain carries TRBV5-1 and TRBJ2-5, with D hard to call. The CDR3 contains 12 residues. The V and J ends lost 2 bases and 2 bases respectively, with 4 bases between them. The V gene's germline CDR1 is SGHRS and CDR2 YFSETQ.

This clone was seen only a few times. V and J are TRBV7-9 and TRBJ1-5; TRBD1 might be the D (5 bases). The CDR3 contains 15 residues. Germline CDR1 reads SEHNR; CDR2 reads FQNEAQ (reference sequence). The germline V and J ends were trimmed by 5 bases and 5 bases, with 16 bases remaining between them. The CDR3 here is CASSPGFGRDQPQHF. The CDR3, as DNA: TGTGCCAGCAGCCCAGGGTTCGGTCGGGATCAGCCCCAGCATTTT.

V gene TRBV5-6 combines with J gene TRBJ2-1, with 12 bases identical to TRBD2. Germline V gives CDR1 SGHDT, CDR2 YYEEEE. CDR3 length: 15 amino acids. Trimming cost V 5 bases and J 5 bases; bases outside gene matches: 5. In DNA, the CDR3 is TGTGCCAGCAGTCCCGGACTAGCGGGAAACAATGAGCAGTTCTTC. This gives the protein CASSPGLAGNNEQFF.

This chain uses TRBV30 with TRBJ1-4, with unresolved D. This CDR3 has 13 residues. Germline assignment: CDR1 GTSNPN and CDR2 SVGIG (reference sequence). The V end was cut by 4 bases, the J end by 4 bases, with 10 bases between. The CDR3: CAWTLEVNEKLFF. The CDR3 DNA sequence: TGTGCCTGGACTCTCGAGGTTAATGAAAAACTGTTTTTT.

The V and J genes are TRBV11-2 and TRBJ1-2; D gene uncertain. Germline V gene data show CDR1 as SGHAT and CDR2 as FQNNGV. There are 14 residues in the CDR3. Trimming took 5 bases from V and 3 from J, leaving 13 bases between them. The CDR3 nucleotides are TGTGCCAGCAGCATTCGGGGAAGGGACTATGGCTACACCTTC. Its protein product is CASSIRGRDYGYTF.

The V call is TRBV25-1, the J call TRBJ1-1; D is perhaps TRBD1 (6 bases). From germline, CDR1 is MGHDK and CDR2 SYGVNS. The V end was cut by 2 bases, the J end by 4 bases, with 11 bases between. This CDR3 has 14 residues. The CDR3 bases are TGTGCCAGCAGTGAAAACAGGGATGGCACTGAAGCTTTCTTT. This translates into CASSENRDGTEAFF.

The gene calls are TRBV6-1 and TRBJ2-3, with a tentative D call TRBD2 (6 bases). Germline V CDR1 and CDR2: MNHNS, SASEGT. CDR3 size: 14 residues. V was cut by 0 bases and J by 3 bases, with 7 bases left in between. The CDR3, as DNA: TGTGCCAGCAGTGAAGCTGGGGGGACAGATACGCAGTATTTT. It yields the protein CASSEAGGTDTQYF.

This clone was picked up a small number of times. The chain combines TRBV5-1 with TRBJ1-1, with 7 bases that match TRBD1. This CDR3 comprises 14 residues. Germline-derived CDR1 and CDR2 are SGHRS and YFSETQ. Unmatched junction bases numbered 4, after V lost 4 bases and J lost 1 base. The DNA of the CDR3 is TGCGCCAGCAGCCTACGGACAGGGAACACTGAAGCTTTCTTT. It specifies CASSLRTGNTEAFF.

The rearrangement links TRBV6-1 to TRBJ1-2; D is uncertain. Per the germline V gene, CDR1 is MNHNS and CDR2 is SASEGT. Trimming left V 0 bases short and J 8 bases short, with 4 bases between. CDR3 size: 11 residues. CDR3 residues: CASSEADGYTF. CDR3 DNA: TGTGCCAGCAGTGAAGCAGACGGCTACACCTTC.

V usage is TRBV6-1 and J usage is TRBJ2-7, with D unresolved. V lost 7 bases to trimming and J lost 2 bases, with 6 bases between them. The CDR3 runs 11 residues. Germline CDR1 MNHNS, CDR2 SASEGT. The chain's CDR3 is CASKEPYEQYF. The CDR3 DNA follows: TGTGCCAGCAAAGAGCCCTACGAGCAGTACTTC.

The chain carries TRBV5-1 and TRBJ2-1; perhaps TRBD2 as D (6 bases). V gave up 1 base and J gave up 6 bases, with 14 bases separating them. This CDR3 region has 15 residues. Germline V gene sequence: CDR1 SGHRS, CDR2 YFSETQ. The CDR3 coding sequence is TGCGCCAGCAGCTTGTTCCTAGCGTCGAGCAATGAGCAGTTCTTC. Translated, it gives CASSLFLASSNEQFF.

The chain is built from TRBV6-1 and TRBJ2-3; 12 bases are shared with TRBD2. CDR3 length: 13 residues. V trimming: 2 bases; J trimming: 10 bases; junction bases outside the gene matches: 1. Looked up from germline, CDR1 is MNHNS and CDR2 is SASEGT. CDR3 nucleotide sequence: TGTGCCAGCAGTGAAAGACTAGCGGGGGCGCAGTATTTT. It is translated as CASSERLAGAQYF.

This chain links TRBV27 with TRBJ1-1; D is uncertain. Trimming shortened V by 6 bases and J by 0 bases, and 8 bases separated the two germline ends. Germline V CDR1 and CDR2: MNHEY, SMNVEV (reference sequence). The CDR3 is 13 amino acids. The CDR3 nucleotides read TGTGCCAGCAGCAGCGGCTTGAACACTGAAGCTTTCTTT. Encoded protein: CASSSGLNTEAFF.

The V gene is TRBV7-9, the J gene TRBJ2-3; D is ambiguous. V was trimmed by 1 base and J by 2 bases, leaving 10 bases between them. CDR1 is SEHNR and CDR2 is FQNEAQ in the germline V gene (reference sequence). The CDR3 is 15 amino acids. CDR3 bases: TGTGCCAGCAGCTTAGGTGGGTCCGACACAGATACGCAGTATTTT. Protein sequence: CASSLGGSDTDTQYF. The full variable domain, in which reference TRBV7-9 and TRBJ2-3 provide the parts outside the CDR3, is DTGVSQNPRHKITKRGQNVTFRCDPISEHNRLYWYRQTLGQGPEFLTYFQNEAQLEKSRLLSDRFSAERPKGSFSTLEIQRTEQGDSAMYLCASSLGGSDTDTQYFGPGTRLTVL.